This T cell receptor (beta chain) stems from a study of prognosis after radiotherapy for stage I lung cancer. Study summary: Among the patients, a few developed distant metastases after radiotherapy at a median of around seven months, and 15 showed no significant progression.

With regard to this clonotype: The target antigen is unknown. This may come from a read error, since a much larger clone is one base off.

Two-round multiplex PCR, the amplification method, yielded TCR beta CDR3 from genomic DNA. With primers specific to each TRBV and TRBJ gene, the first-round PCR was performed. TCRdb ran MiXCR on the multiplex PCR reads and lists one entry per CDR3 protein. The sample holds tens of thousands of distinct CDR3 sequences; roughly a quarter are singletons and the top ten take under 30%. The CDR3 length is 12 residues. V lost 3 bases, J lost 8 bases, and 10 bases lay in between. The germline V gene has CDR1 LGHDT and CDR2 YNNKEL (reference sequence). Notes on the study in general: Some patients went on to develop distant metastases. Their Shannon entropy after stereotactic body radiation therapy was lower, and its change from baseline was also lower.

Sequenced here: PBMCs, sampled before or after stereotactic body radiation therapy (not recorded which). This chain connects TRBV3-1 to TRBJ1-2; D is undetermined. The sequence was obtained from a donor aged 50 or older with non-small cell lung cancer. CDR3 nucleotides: TGTGCCAGCAGCCAGCGTCATGACGGCTACACCTTC. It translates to CASSQRHDGYTF.